Here is one T cell receptor beta chain with its context. Its antigen is as yet unknown. The data originate from a study of PD-L1 blockade in urothelial cancer. General study results and limits: A pretreatment blood TCR clonality that fell below the median predicted better progression-free and overall survival.

TCRdb's copy holds only in-frame clones and misses some; the assay was immunoSEQ multiplex PCR. The sample holds fewer than 45,000 clones; around 79% are singletons and the top ten take around 3.7%. Per patient, between 1 and 8 samples were collected at pretreatment and on-treatment time points. This TCR was sampled from a man aged 70 or older with urothelial cancer. The specimen was PBMCs, collected around atezolizumab (anti-PD-L1) treatment.

The CDR3 nucleotides read TGTGCCAGCTCCCAGACTAGCGGAGAGACCCAGTACTTC. Protein: CASSQTSGETQYF. This chain joins TRBV18 and TRBJ2-5; 9 bases fit TRBD2. From germline, CDR1 is KGHSH and CDR2 LQKENI. V lost 6 bases and J lost 4; bases outside the gene matches: 3. The CDR3 runs to 13 residues.